This T cell receptor beta chain was documented in a study of blood T cell repertoires in COVID-19. Study-wide context: Spain, Italy and the United States supplied samples that represented acute and convalescent COVID-19. From T cells, B-cell-depleted T cells, or PBMCs came the material, which was cDNA or gDNA.

This clone was counted many times. The CDR3 has 13 residues. Trimming took 3 bases from V and 1 from J, leaving 6 bases between them. In the original analysis: From reference gene primer amplification, estimates of nucleated cell counts were derived. Assay used: immunoSEQ multiplex PCR; TCRdb lists only in-frame clones, some missing. V, J and clone size reflect that table, while D and trimming were determined from the DNA. The sample contains approximately 150,000 clones, 75% to 85% of which appear only once. The specimen sequenced was peripheral blood. The TCR comes from a human donor in a cohort sampled during active COVID-19. The chain joins TRBV12-3 or TRBV12-4 to TRBJ2-5; D not certain. The CDR3 loop reads CASSFFRQETQYF. The CDR3 DNA sequence: TGTGCCAGCAGTTTTTTTCGCCAAGAGACCCAGTACTTC.